Presented here are 19 T cell receptor beta chains from one specimen sequenced in a study of CD8 T cells in ankylosing spondylitis (dated by TCRdb to between 2016 and 2019). The library was generated by 5' RACE. The data were produced on an Illumina HiSeq 2500. TCRdb trimmed the raw reads at Q25, called clones with MiXCR and kept productive beta chains. Entries are consolidated by CDR3 protein sequence, retaining the most common genes and DNA. A total of fewer than 550,000 distinct CDR3 sequences appear in this sample, 5.3% of them only once. The ten top clones hold around 3.6% of the sample. For these receptors, no antigen is known. Beyond this particular receptor, the publication reports: Blood from ankylosing spondylitis patients appeared to be characterized by a TCR beta motif composed of 7 to 9 highly homologous amino acid variants.

Sequenced input: blood, either unsorted or a sorted T cell fraction (not recorded which). These receptors were collected from a male donor with ankylosing spondylitis.

In its sample, this clonotype was seen a few times. V gene TRBV7-9 combines with J gene TRBJ2-1; D might be TRBD1 (6 bases). The CDR3 consists of 15 residues. CDR1 SEHNR and CDR2 FQNEAQ come from the germline V gene (reference sequence). V was trimmed by 3 bases and J by 6 bases, leaving 15 bases between them. The CDR3 sequence is CASSFAQGSLNEQFF. The CDR3 region has the DNA TGTGCCAGCAGCTTCGCACAGGGCTCGCTCAATGAGCAGTTCTTC.

This clonotype was found many times. The V gene is TRBV4-1, the J gene TRBJ2-4; D might be TRBD2 (5 bases). Trimming stripped 1 base from V and 8 bases from J, with 15 bases between. This CDR3 has 15 residues. Germline CDR1 and CDR2: MGHRA and YSYEKL. CDR3 amino acids: CASSQVSGELDIQYF. DNA of the CDR3: TGCGCCAGCAGCCAAGTATCCGGGGAATTGGACATTCAGTACTTC.

This clonotype was detected many times. The V call is TRBV7-2, the J call TRBJ1-1; D call uncertain. Trimming removed 8 bases at V and 8 bases at J, with 21 bases between. The CDR3 loop spans 14 amino acids. Germline loops: CDR1 SGHTA, CDR2 FQGNSA. The CDR3 loop reads CASVFAFGGGEAFF. The CDR3 bases are TGTGCCAGCGTCTTCGCATTTGGTGGTGGAGAAGCTTTCTTT.

The chain recombines TRBV20-1 with TRBJ2-7; 11 bases align to TRBD2. The V segment lost 7 bases and the J segment 1 base; nucleotides outside the gene matches: 12. Germline lookup yields CDR1 DFQATT and CDR2 SNEGSKA (reference sequence). The CDR3 is made up of 16 amino acids. The CDR3 sequence is CSVRGLAAPGSYEQYF. The CDR3 DNA reads as TGCAGTGTCAGGGGACTAGCGGCCCCGGGATCCTACGAGCAGTACTTC.

The V gene is TRBV20-1, the J gene TRBJ1-2, with no clear D. CDR1 and CDR2 (germline): DFQATT, SNEGSKA (reference sequence). The V end lost 5 bases, the J end lost 9 bases, and 16 bases lay between the germline ends. The CDR3 spans 12 residues. The DNA for the CDR3 is TGCAGTGCTGTGACGGGCACCTGGAGCTACACCTTC. Translated, it gives CSAVTGTWSYTF.

This clonotype has ten or more counts. V and J are TRBV20-1 and TRBJ2-1; 7 nucleotides align to TRBD1. Looked up from germline, CDR1 is DFQATT and CDR2 is SNEGSKA (reference sequence). The CDR3 has 16 amino acids. V trimming: 4 bases; J trimming: 2 bases; junction bases outside the gene matches: 11. The CDR3 loop is CSAKGFRDRAYNEQFF. The CDR3 DNA reads as TGCAGTGCTAAAGGGTTCCGGGACAGAGCCTACAATGAGCAGTTCTTC.

This chain links TRBV10-3 with TRBJ2-1; 15 nucleotides line up with TRBD2. The CDR3 is 18 residues long. Trimming took 4 bases from V and 4 from J; bases not matched to a gene: 8. CDR1 and CDR2 from the germline V gene are ENHRY and SYGVKD. CDR3 residues: CAISVGLAGGPTYNEQFF. CDR3 nucleotides: TGTGCCATCAGTGTGGGACTAGCGGGGGGCCCAACTTACAATGAGCAGTTCTTC.

The chain recombines TRBV5-1 with TRBJ2-7, with TRBD1 as a possible D gene (6 bases). There are 13 residues in the CDR3. V shed 4 bases and J shed 6 bases, with 14 bases lying between them. Germline CDR1 SGHRS, CDR2 YFSETQ. In DNA, the CDR3 is TGCGCCAGCAGCGCACAGGGTTATGCCGAGCAGTACTTC. It encodes CASSAQGYAEQYF.

This clonotype was found many times. The chain joins TRBV20-1 to TRBJ1-2, with 7 bases aligning to TRBD1. J gave up 4 bases and V 5 bases, and 4 bases lay outside the gene matches. The CDR3 covers 12 residues. CDR1 DFQATT and CDR2 SNEGSKA come from the germline V gene (reference sequence). The CDR3 coding sequence is TGCAGTGCTTATTACAGGGGCTATGGCTACACCTTC. This codes for CSAYYRGYGYTF.

This clonotype has a count of ten or more. The V gene is TRBV7-2, the J gene TRBJ2-7; 13 bases align to TRBD2. The CDR3 is made up of 16 amino acids. CDR1 is SGHTA and CDR2 is FQGNSA in the germline V gene. The V gene end was trimmed by 5 bases and the J gene end by 3 bases; junction bases not matched to a gene: 7. CDR3 sequence: CASSPRTSGSLYEQYF. CDR3 in DNA: TGTGCCAGCAGCCCGAGGACTAGCGGGAGTCTCTACGAGCAGTACTTC.

This clonotype was observed at least ten times. The chain employs TRBV15 and TRBJ1-5, with D maybe TRBD1 (5 bases). Germline CDR1 and CDR2: LNHNV and YYDKDF (reference sequence). V dropped 4 bases and J dropped 0 bases, with 13 bases sitting between them. The CDR3 is made up of 16 amino acids. CDR3 sequence reads: CATSIGLGHSNQPQHF. In nucleotides, the CDR3 is TGTGCCACCAGCATTGGTTTAGGACATAGCAATCAGCCCCAGCATTTT.

This clonotype appeared many times. The V gene is TRBV5-1, the J gene TRBJ2-5; 13 bases map to TRBD2. The CDR3 is 16 residues long. Germline lookup yields CDR1 SGHRS and CDR2 YFSETQ. V lost 3 bases and J lost 5; bases outside the gene matches: 7. The CDR3 spells CASSSGLAGAWETQYF. Written as DNA, the CDR3 is TGCGCCAGCAGCTCCGGACTAGCGGGGGCCTGGGAGACCCAGTACTTC.

This clonotype occurred many times. The genes are TRBV7-2 and TRBJ2-7; 8 nucleotides match TRBD1. This CDR3 has 15 amino acids. Germline V CDR1 and CDR2: SGHTA, FQGNSA. After removal of 4 bases from V and 3 bases from J, the junction contained 8 bases not matched to a gene. DNA of the CDR3: TGTGCCAGCAGCTCAAGCGACAGGGGTGGCTACGAGCAGTACTTC. Translating it yields CASSSSDRGGYEQYF.

This clonotype appeared many times. V is TRBV6-2 or TRBV6-3 and J is TRBJ2-7, with unresolved D. The V gene's germline CDR1 is MNHEY and CDR2 SVGEGT. CDR3 length: 11 amino acids. Trimming shortened V by 5 bases and J by 4 bases, and 6 bases separated the two germline ends. The CDR3 sequence is CASSHLYEQYF. The CDR3 DNA reads as TGTGCCAGCAGTCATCTGTACGAGCAGTACTTC.

This clonotype was observed many times. The chain couples TRBV6-2 or TRBV6-3 to TRBJ2-5; perhaps TRBD2 as D (5 bases). Germline assignment: CDR1 MNHEY and CDR2 SVGEGT. V was shortened by 2 bases and J by 5 bases, with 18 bases between the two germline ends. The CDR3 runs 16 residues. This chain's CDR3 is CASSYVGLAGKETQYF. The DNA of the CDR3 is TGTGCCAGCAGTTACGTGGGCCTAGCCGGGAAGGAGACCCAGTACTTC.

This clonotype showed up many times. This chain links TRBV7-2 with TRBJ2-5; TRBD1 is a possible D gene (6 bases). V shed 2 bases and J shed 2 bases, with 12 bases lying between them. Germline V lookup: CDR1 SGHTA, CDR2 FQGNSA. This CDR3 has 15 amino acids. The CDR3 DNA sequence: TGTGCCAGCAGCTTAACACGGACAGAACAAGAGACCCAGTACTTC. Encoded protein: CASSLTRTEQETQYF.

This clonotype was recorded a few times. The V gene is TRBV7-9, the J gene TRBJ2-2; D is perhaps TRBD2 (6 bases). The V gene lost 10 bases and the J gene lost 7 bases, with 13 bases spanning the gap. CDR1 is SEHNR, CDR2 FQNEAQ, per germline (reference sequence). The CDR3 consists of 12 residues. In nucleotides, the CDR3 is TGTGCCAACTCCGGGGGACTCGGGGAGCTGTTTTTT. Translation: CANSGGLGELFF.

This clonotype was recorded many times. The rearrangement links TRBV7-9 to TRBJ1-2, with TRBD1 identical over 9 bases. This CDR3 is 13 amino acids long. Unmatched junction bases numbered 6, after V lost 5 bases and J lost 8 bases. The germline CDR1 and CDR2 sequences are SEHNR and FQNEAQ (reference sequence). This CDR3 is CASSQNRGRGYTF. CDR3 coding DNA: TGTGCCAGCAGCCAGAACAGGGGGCGCGGCTACACCTTC. The variable domain in full, with the rest retrieved from reference TRBV7-9 and TRBJ1-2, is DTGVSQNPRHKITKRGQNVTFRCDPISEHNRLYWYRQTLGQGPEFLTYFQNEAQLEKSRLLSDRFSAERPKGSFSTLEIQRTEQGDSAMYLCASSQNRGRGYTFGSGTRLTVV.

This clonotype is a singleton in its sample. A much bigger clone sits one base away, suggesting this may be a read error. V usage is TRBV7-2 and J usage is TRBJ2-7; tentatively, D is TRBD1 (5 bases). Trimming cost V 1 base and J 6 bases, with 16 bases left between them. This CDR3 spans 15 amino acids. The germline V gene has CDR1 SGHTA and CDR2 FQGNSA. The CDR3 coding sequence is TGTGCCAGCAGCTTAGATGTGGGGTTTGGGGCCGAGCAGTACTTC. This codes for CASSLDVGFGAEQYF.